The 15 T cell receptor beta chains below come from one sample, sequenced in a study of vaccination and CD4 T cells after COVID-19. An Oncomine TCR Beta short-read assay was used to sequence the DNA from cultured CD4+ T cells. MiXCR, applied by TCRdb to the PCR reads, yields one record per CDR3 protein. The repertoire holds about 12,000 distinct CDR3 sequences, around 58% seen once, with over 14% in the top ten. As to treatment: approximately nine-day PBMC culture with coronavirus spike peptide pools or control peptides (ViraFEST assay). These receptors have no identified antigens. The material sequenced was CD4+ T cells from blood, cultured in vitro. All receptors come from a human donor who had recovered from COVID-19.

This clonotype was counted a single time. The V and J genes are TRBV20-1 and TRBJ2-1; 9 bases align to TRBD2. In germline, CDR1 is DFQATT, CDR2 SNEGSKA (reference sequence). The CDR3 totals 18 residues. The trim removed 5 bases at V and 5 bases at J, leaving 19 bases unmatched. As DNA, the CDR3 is TGCAGTGCTTCCCTTCCCTTAGCGGGAGCGAGTATGGACAATGAGCAGTTCTTC. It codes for CSASLPLAGASMDNEQFF.

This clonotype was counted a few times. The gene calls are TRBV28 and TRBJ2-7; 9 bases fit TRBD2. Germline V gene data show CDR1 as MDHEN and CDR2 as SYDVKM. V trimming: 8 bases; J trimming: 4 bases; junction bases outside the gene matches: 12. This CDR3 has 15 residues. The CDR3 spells CASVSIAGGVYEQYF. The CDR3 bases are TGTGCCAGCGTGTCAATTGCGGGAGGGGTGTACGAGCAGTACTTC.

The CDR3: CASRRQGARDQPQHF. The CDR3 nucleotides read TGTGCCAGCAGGAGACAGGGGGCGCGGGATCAGCCCCAGCATTTT. The V and J genes are TRBV6-1 and TRBJ1-5; 10 bases line up with TRBD1. CDR1 and CDR2 (germline): MNHNS, SASEGT. V lost 6 bases and J lost 5; bases outside the gene matches: 7. The CDR3 runs 15 residues.

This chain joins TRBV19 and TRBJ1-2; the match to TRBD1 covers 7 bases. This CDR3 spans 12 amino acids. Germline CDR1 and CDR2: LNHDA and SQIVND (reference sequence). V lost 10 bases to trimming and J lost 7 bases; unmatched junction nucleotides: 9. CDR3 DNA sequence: TGTGCCACTACGCAGGGGGTGTCTGGCTACACCTTC. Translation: CATTQGVSGYTF. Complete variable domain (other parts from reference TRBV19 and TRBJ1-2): DGGITQSPKYLFRKEGQNVTLSCEQNLNHDAMYWYRQDPGQGLRLIYYSQIVNDFQKGDIAEGYSVSREKKESFPLTVTSAQKNPTAFYLCATTQGVSGYTFGSGTRLTVV.

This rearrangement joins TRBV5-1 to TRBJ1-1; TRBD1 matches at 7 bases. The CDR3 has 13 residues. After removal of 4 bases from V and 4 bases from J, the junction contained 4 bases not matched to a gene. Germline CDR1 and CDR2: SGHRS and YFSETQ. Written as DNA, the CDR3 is TGCGCCAGCAGCGTTGACAGGGTCACTGAAGCTTTCTTT. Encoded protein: CASSVDRVTEAFF.

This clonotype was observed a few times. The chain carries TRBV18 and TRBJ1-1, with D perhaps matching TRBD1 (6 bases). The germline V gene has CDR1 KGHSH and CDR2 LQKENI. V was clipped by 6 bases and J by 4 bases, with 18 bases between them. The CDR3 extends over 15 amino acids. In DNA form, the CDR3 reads TGTGCCAGCTCCCCTACGACGGGGGCGAGCACTGAAGCTTTCTTT. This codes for CASSPTTGASTEAFF.

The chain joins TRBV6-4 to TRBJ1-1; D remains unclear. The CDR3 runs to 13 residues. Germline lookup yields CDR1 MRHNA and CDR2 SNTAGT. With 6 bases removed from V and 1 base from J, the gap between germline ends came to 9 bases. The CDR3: CASSSQWNTEAFF. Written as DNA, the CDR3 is TGTGCCAGCAGCTCACAATGGAACACTGAAGCTTTCTTT.

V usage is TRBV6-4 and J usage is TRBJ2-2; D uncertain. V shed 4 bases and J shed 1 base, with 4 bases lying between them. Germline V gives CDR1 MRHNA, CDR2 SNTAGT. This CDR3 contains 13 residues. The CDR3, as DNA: TGTGCCAGCAGTGGGGGGAACACCGGGGAGCTGTTTTTT. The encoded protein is CASSGGNTGELFF.

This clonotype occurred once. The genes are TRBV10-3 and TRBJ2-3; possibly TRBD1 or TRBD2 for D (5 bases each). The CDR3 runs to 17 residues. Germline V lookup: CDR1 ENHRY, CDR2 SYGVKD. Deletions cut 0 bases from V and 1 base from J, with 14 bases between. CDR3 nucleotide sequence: TGTGCCATCAGTGAGTCGGGTAGGGGAGCCGGCACAGATACGCAGTATTTT. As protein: CAISESGRGAGTDTQYF.

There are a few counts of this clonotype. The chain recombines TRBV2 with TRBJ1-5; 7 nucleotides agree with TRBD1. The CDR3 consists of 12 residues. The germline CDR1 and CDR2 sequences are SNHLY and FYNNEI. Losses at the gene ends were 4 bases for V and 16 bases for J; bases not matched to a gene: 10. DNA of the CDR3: TGTGCCAGCAGTGGGGACAGCTGGGGGCCCCATTTT. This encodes CASSGDSWGPHF.

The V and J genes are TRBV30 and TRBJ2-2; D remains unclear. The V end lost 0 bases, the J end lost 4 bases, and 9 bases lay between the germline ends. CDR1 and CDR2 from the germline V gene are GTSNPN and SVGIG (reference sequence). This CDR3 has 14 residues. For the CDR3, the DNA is TGTGCCTGGAGTGTAGTACTGAGCACCGGGGAGCTGTTTTTT. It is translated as CAWSVVLSTGELFF. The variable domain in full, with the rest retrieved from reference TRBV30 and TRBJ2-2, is SQTIHQWPATLVQPVGSPLSLECTVEGTSNPNLYWYRQAAGRGLQLLFYSVGIGQISSEVPQNLSASRPQDRQFILSSKKLLLSDSGFYLCAWSVVLSTGELFFGEGSRLTVL.

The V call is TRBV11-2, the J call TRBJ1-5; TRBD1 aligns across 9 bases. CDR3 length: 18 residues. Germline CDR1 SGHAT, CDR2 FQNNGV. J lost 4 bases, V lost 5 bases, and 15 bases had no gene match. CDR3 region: CASSRARGQGIGNQPQHF. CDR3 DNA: TGTGCCAGCAGCCGCGCGCGGGGACAGGGCATAGGTAATCAGCCCCAGCATTTT.

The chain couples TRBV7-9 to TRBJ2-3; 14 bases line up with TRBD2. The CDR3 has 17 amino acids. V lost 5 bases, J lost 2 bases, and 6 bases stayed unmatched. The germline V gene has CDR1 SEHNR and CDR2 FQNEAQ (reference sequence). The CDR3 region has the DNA TGTGCCAGCAGCGGAAGACTAGCGGGAGGGACCACAGATACGCAGTATTTT. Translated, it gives CASSGRLAGGTTDTQYF.

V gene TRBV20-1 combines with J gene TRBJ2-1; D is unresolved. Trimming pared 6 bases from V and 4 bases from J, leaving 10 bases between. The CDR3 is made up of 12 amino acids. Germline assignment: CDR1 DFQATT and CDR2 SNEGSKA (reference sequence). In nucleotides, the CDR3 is TGCAGTGCCCCCGACCAATACAATGAGCAGTTCTTC. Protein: CSAPDQYNEQFF.

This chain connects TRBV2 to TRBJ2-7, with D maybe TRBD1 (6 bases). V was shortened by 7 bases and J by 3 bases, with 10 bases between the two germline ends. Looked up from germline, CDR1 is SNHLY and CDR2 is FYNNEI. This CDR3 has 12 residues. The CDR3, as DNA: TGTGCCAGCAACAGGGACGGCTACGAGCAGTACTTC. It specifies CASNRDGYEQYF. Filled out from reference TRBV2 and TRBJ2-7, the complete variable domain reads EPEVTQTPSHQVTQMGQEVILRCVPISNHLYFYWYRQILGQKVEFLVSFYNNEISEKSEIFDDQFSVERPDGSNFTLKIRSTKLEDSAMYFCASNRDGYEQYFGPGTRLTVT.